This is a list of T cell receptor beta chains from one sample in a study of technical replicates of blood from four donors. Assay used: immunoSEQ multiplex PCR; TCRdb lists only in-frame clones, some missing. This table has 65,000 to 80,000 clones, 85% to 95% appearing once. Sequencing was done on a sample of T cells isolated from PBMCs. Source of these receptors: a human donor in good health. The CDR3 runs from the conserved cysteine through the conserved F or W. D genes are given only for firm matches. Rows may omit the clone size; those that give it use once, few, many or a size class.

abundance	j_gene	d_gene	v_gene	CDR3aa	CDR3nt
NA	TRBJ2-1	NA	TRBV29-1	CSVLTGALDEQFF	TGCAGCGTTTTAACGGGAGCACTCGATGAGCAGTTCTTC
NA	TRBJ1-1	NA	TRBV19	CASSIERGWYTEAFF	TGTGCCAGTAGTATAGAAAGGGGCTGGTACACTGAAGCTTTCTTT
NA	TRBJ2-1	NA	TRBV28	CASSFPRDSYNEQFF	TGTGCCAGCAGTTTCCCCCGAGATTCCTACAATGAGCAGTTCTTC
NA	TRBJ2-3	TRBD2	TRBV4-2	CASSQEVRLAGYTDTQYF	TGTGCCAGCAGCCAAGAAGTCAGGCTAGCGGGTTACACAGATACGCAGTATTTT
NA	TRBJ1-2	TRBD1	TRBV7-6	CASSRGQGVGYTF	TGTGCCAGCAGCAGGGGACAGGGTGTAGGCTACACCTTC
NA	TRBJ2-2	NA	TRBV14	CASSQVAGNTGELFF	TGTGCCAGCAGCCAAGTGGCTGGGAACACCGGGGAGCTGTTTTTT
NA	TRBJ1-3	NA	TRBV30	CAWSTSTGNTIYF	TGTGCCTGGAGTACGTCTACTGGAAACACCATATATTTT
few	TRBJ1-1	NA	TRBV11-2	CASSLNPVAFF	TGTGCCAGCAGCCTAAACCCGGTAGCTTTCTTT
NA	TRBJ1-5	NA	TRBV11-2	CASSWGGENQPQHF	TGTGCCAGCAGCTGGGGAGGCGAAAATCAGCCCCAGCATTTT
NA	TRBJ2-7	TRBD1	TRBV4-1	CASSRTGTAYDEQYF	TGCGCCAGCAGCCGGACCGGGACAGCCTACGACGAGCAGTACTTC
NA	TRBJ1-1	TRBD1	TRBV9	CASSVAGTATEAFF	TGTGCCAGCAGCGTAGCTGGGACAGCCACTGAAGCTTTCTTT
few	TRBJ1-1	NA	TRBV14	CASSQDWPYNTEAFF	TGTGCCAGCAGCCAAGATTGGCCTTATAACACTGAAGCTTTCTTT
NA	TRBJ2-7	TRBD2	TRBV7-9	CASRHPLGLAGDEQYF	TGTGCCAGCAGACATCCCCTGGGACTAGCGGGAGACGAGCAGTACTTC
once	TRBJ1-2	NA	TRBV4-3	CASSSWWGGYTF	TGCGCCAGCAGCTCCTGGTGGGGCGGCTACACCTTC
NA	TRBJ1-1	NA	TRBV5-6	CASSLSGTNTEAFF	TGTGCCAGCAGCTTGTCGGGGACAAACACTGAAGCTTTCTTT
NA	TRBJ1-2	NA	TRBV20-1	CSAKQEYGYTF	TGCAGTGCTAAACAAGAATATGGCTACACCTTC
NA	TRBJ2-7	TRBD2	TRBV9	CASSVSGTSGIYEQYF	TGTGCCAGCAGCGTATCCGGGACTAGCGGGATATACGAGCAGTACTTC
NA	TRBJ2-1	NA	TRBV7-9	CASSLGSGYNEQFF	TGTGCCAGCAGCTTGGGGAGCGGTTACAATGAGCAGTTCTTC
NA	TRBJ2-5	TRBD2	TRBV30	CAWTSGAETQYF	TGTGCCTGGACTAGCGGTGCAGAGACCCAGTACTTC
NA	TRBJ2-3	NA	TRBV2	CASSEWGPISTDTQYF	TGTGCCAGCAGTGAATGGGGGCCTATAAGCACAGATACGCAGTATTTT
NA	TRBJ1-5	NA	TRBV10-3	CAISESMVERTNQPQHF	TGTGCCATCAGTGAGTCGATGGTGGAGAGAACTAATCAGCCCCAGCATTTT
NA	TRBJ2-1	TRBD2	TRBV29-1	CSVTPVGGGLQFF	TGCAGCGTAACCCCGGTTGGGGGGGGGTTGCAGTTCTTC
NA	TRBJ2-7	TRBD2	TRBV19	CASSILAGAYEQYF	TGTGCCAGTAGTATCCTAGCGGGAGCCTACGAGCAGTACTTC